This TCR beta chain was recovered during a study of cytomegalovirus exposure and HLA in healthy donors. The overall study: Early released data comprised approximately 85 million unique TCRs from HLA-typed donors. Study conclusions and caveats: Beyond CMV serostatus, there was no information to go on about immune exposure. In a later analysis, parvovirus B19, influenza, CMV and Epstein-Barr virus appeared linked to several top co-occurrence clusters.

Healthy donors of bone marrow made up the group. Both 60 Vbeta primers and 13 Jbeta primers went into the PCR. Generated by immunoSEQ multiplex PCR, the TCRdb table keeps only in-frame clones and is missing some. This table holds about 120,000 clones, approximately 79% found once. In germline, CDR1 is GTSNPN, CDR2 SVGIG (reference sequence). V lost 6 bases and J 7 bases, leaving 13 bases between the germline ends. The CDR3 is made up of 13 amino acids. As regards this clone: The antigen is not known.

The receptor was derived from a man younger than 45 in good health and CMV-seropositive. The gene calls are TRBV30 and TRBJ1-6; possible D gene TRBD1, 5 bases. Sequencing was done on a sample of PBMCs. The CDR3 sequence: CACGAGDNSPLHF. The DNA for the CDR3 is TGTGCCTGTGGGGCAGGCGACAATTCACCCCTCCACTTT. Using reference TRBV30 and TRBJ1-6 for the parts outside the CDR3, the full variable domain is SQTIHQWPATLVQPVGSPLSLECTVEGTSNPNLYWYRQAAGRGLQLLFYSVGIGQISSEVPQNLSASRPQDRQFILSSKKLLLSDSGFYLCACGAGDNSPLHFGNGTRLTVT.